Presented here are 9 T cell receptor beta chains from one specimen sequenced in a study of cytomegalovirus exposure and HLA in healthy donors. The study ran its PCR with 60 Vbeta and 13 Jbeta primers. Repertoires were generated with immunoSEQ multiplex PCR, while TCRdb's copy carries only in-frame clones and drops some. The sample lists about 140,000 clones; around 79% were seen once. The sequencing input was PBMCs. These receptors all come from a man between 40 and 49 years old in good health and CMV-seropositive.

There are a few counts of this clone. The rearrangement uses TRBV19 and TRBJ1-5; D ambiguous. Germline values: CDR1 LNHDA, CDR2 SQIVND (reference sequence). The CDR3 has 13 amino acids. V was trimmed by 1 base and J by 7 bases, leaving 8 bases between them. For the CDR3, the DNA is TGTGCCAGTAGTATAGTTACGGGGCAGCCCCAGCATTTT. Protein sequence: CASSIVTGQPQHF.

The table lists this clone with a count of one. The CDR3 loop is CAWSLDSYNEQFF. Written as DNA, the CDR3 is TGTGCCTGGAGTCTGGACAGCTACAATGAGCAGTTCTTC. V and J are TRBV30 and TRBJ2-1; the D gene is possibly TRBD1 (6 bases). The V end lost 2 bases, the J end lost 3 bases, and 8 bases lay between the germline ends. Germline assignment: CDR1 GTSNPN and CDR2 SVGIG (reference sequence). This CDR3 region has 13 residues.

V and J are TRBV29-1 and TRBJ2-5; perhaps TRBD1 as D (6 bases). V gave up 7 bases and J gave up 4 bases, with 13 bases separating them. Germline-derived CDR1 and CDR2 are SQVTM and ANQGSEA. The CDR3 extends over 12 amino acids. The CDR3 sequence is CSGLQGPETQYF. CDR3 bases: TGCAGCGGACTACAGGGTCCAGAGACCCAGTACTTC.

V usage is TRBV7-9 and J usage is TRBJ1-3, with 10 nucleotides matching TRBD1. The length of the CDR3 is 15 residues. In germline, CDR1 is SEHNR, CDR2 FQNEAQ (reference sequence). The J segment lost 3 bases and the V segment lost 8 bases, leaving 7 bases of the junction unmatched. The CDR3 protein is CASVPGQGFGNTIYF. For the CDR3, the DNA is TGTGCCAGCGTCCCGGGACAGGGGTTTGGAAACACCATATATTTT.

The chain couples TRBV11-2 to TRBJ2-5; 7 bases line up with TRBD1. The CDR3 runs 15 residues. The J segment lost 2 bases and the V segment lost 2 bases, leaving 5 bases of the junction unmatched. The germline V gene encodes CDR1 SGHAT and CDR2 FQNNGV. This chain's CDR3 is CASSLRGQLQETQYF. For the CDR3, the DNA is TGTGCCAGCAGCTTAAGGGGGCAGCTTCAAGAGACCCAGTACTTC.

This chain connects TRBV11-3 to TRBJ1-1; 9 bases match TRBD1. Germline-derived CDR1 and CDR2 are SGHNT and YENEEA. CDR3 length: 16 amino acids. V lost 3 bases and J lost 3; bases outside the gene matches: 8. CDR3 DNA sequence: TGTGCCAGCAGCTTTACAGGGGGCCCCCGGGACACTGAAGCTTTCTTT. It encodes CASSFTGGPRDTEAFF.

The chain couples TRBV29-1 to TRBJ2-5, with D perhaps TRBD2 (5 bases). The CDR3 totals 12 residues. Trimming shortened V by 0 bases and J by 7 bases, and 9 bases separated the two germline ends. Germline V gene sequence: CDR1 SQVTM, CDR2 ANQGSEA. In DNA form, the CDR3 reads TGCAGCGTTGAAGAGGGAGAGGTGACCCAGTACTTC. Translation: CSVEEGEVTQYF.

Turning to this clone: Sequence at one end of the junction differs from germline and may be a read error. The chain is built from TRBV10-2 and TRBJ2-7; TRBD2 agrees at 9 bases. Germline lookup yields CDR1 WSHSY and CDR2 SAAADI. The CDR3 loop spans 14 amino acids. This CDR3 is CASSEPSGAYEQSF. Here the CDR3 DNA reads TGCGCCAGCAGTGAACCTAGCGGGGCCTACGAGCAGTCCTTC.

This chain connects TRBV19 to TRBJ2-6; perhaps TRBD1 as D (5 bases). Germline-derived CDR1 and CDR2 are LNHDA and SQIVND (reference sequence). CDR3 size: 16 residues. Trimming took off 10 bases at V and 4 bases at J, with 20 bases between the two ends. The CDR3 bases are TGTGCCACCCGAAGGGCAGGGCTGACGGGGGCCAACGTCCTGACTTTC. This gives the protein CATRRAGLTGANVLTF.